The 31 T cell receptor beta chains presented below share a single source sample, sequenced in a study of cytomegalovirus exposure and HLA in healthy donors. Sequencing was performed with immunoSEQ multiplex PCR; in TCRdb, only in-frame clones are kept and a portion is missing. The table lists about 50,000 clones, roughly 85% of them singletons. Sequenced input: PBMCs. These receptors came from a woman aged 25 to 39 in good health and CMV-seronegative.

The genes are TRBV5-1 and TRBJ2-3; 10 positions agree with TRBD2. CDR1 and CDR2 (germline): SGHRS, YFSETQ. V lost 5 bases to trimming and J lost 3 bases; unmatched junction nucleotides: 12. The CDR3 extends over 17 amino acids. The CDR3 region is CASSLASGSTVTDTQYF. The CDR3 DNA reads TGCGCCAGCAGTCTTGCTAGCGGGAGCACGGTAACAGATACGCAGTATTTT.

CDR3 nucleotides: TGTGCCGGAAACACCAGGGGGCTTAGCACAGATACGCAGTATTTT. This encodes CAGNTRGLSTDTQYF. The chain has TRBV18 and TRBJ2-3; 8 nucleotides align to TRBD1. V trimming: 11 bases; J trimming: 0 bases; junction bases outside the gene matches: 10. CDR1 and CDR2 (germline): KGHSH, LQKENI. This CDR3 is built from 15 residues. Filled out from reference TRBV18 and TRBJ2-3, the complete variable domain reads NAGVMQNPRHLVRRRGQEARLRCSPMKGHSHVYWYRQLPEEGLKFMVYLQKENIIDESGMPKERFSAEFPKEGPSILRIQQVVRGDSAAYFCAGNTRGLSTDTQYFGPGTRLTVL.

CDR3 bases: TGTGCCAGCAGTGAAGGGGTGACAGGGGACTACTCTGGAAACACCATATATTTT. Amino acid sequence: CASSEGVTGDYSGNTIYF. This chain connects TRBV25-1 to TRBJ1-3; 8 bases line up with TRBD1. The ends lost 2 bases at V and 0 bases at J; junction bases unmatched: 9. The CDR3 consists of 18 residues. Germline V CDR1 and CDR2: MGHDK, SYGVNS. The full variable domain, completed using reference TRBV25-1 and TRBJ1-3, is EADIYQTPRYLVIGTGKKITLECSQTMGHDKMYWYQQDPGMELHLIHYSYGVNSTEKGDLSSESTVSRIRTEHFPLTLESARPSHTSQYLCASSEGVTGDYSGNTIYFGEGSWLTVV.

This chain links TRBV9 with TRBJ1-2; D remains ambiguous. V was clipped by 0 bases and J by 5 bases, with 20 bases between them. The CDR3 spans 17 residues. Germline CDR1 is SGDLS and CDR2 is YYNGEE. The CDR3 nucleotides are TGTGCCAGCAGCGTAGTTGGCGGAGGATCGCCACCTTATGGCTACACCTTC. This gives the protein CASSVVGGGSPPYGYTF.

The chain is built from TRBV6-1 and TRBJ2-2; D is undetermined. There are 15 residues in the CDR3. Germline V CDR1 and CDR2: MNHNS, SASEGT. Trimming took 1 base from V and 1 from J, leaving 7 bases between them. The CDR3 region is CASSEGLQNTGELFF. The DNA for the CDR3 is TGTGCCAGCAGTGAAGGCTTACAGAACACCGGGGAGCTGTTTTTT.

V usage is TRBV6-6 and J usage is TRBJ2-7; TRBD1 agrees at 8 bases. With V trimmed by 2 bases and J by 1 base, 1 base remained unmatched. The CDR3 length is 14 residues. Germline values: CDR1 MNHNY, CDR2 SVGAGI (reference sequence). The CDR3 bases are TGTGCCAGCAGTTACGACAGGGGTTCCTACGAGCAGTACTTC. Protein: CASSYDRGSYEQYF.

This clone was detected only a few times. This chain joins TRBV9 and TRBJ2-5, with D tentatively TRBD1 (6 bases). V was pared by 0 bases and J by 1 base, with 7 bases between. The CDR3 is made up of 14 amino acids. Germline V gives CDR1 SGDLS, CDR2 YYNGEE. CDR3 sequence (DNA): TGTGCCAGCAGCGTAGGGACAGCCCAAGAGACCCAGTACTTC. Translation: CASSVGTAQETQYF.

The chain joins TRBV6-5 to TRBJ1-1, with TRBD1 identical over 7 bases. Germline V gives CDR1 MNHEY, CDR2 SVGAGI. With V trimmed by 5 bases and J by 7 bases, 4 bases remained unmatched. The CDR3 spans 12 residues. CDR3 region: CASSAGGDEAFF. CDR3 sequence (DNA): TGTGCCAGCAGTGCAGGGGGTGATGAAGCTTTCTTT.

The V and J genes are TRBV27 and TRBJ2-3, with D perhaps TRBD1 (6 bases). CDR3 length: 15 residues. Germline V CDR1 and CDR2: MNHEY, SMNVEV (reference sequence). V was pared by 2 bases and J by 6 bases, with 15 bases between. CDR3 DNA sequence: TGTGCCAGCAGTTTACCACAGGGCTTTCCGGATACGCAGTATTTT. Its protein product is CASSLPQGFPDTQYF.

This chain links TRBV28 with TRBJ1-1, with a tentative D call TRBD1 (5 bases). The germline gives CDR1 MDHEN, CDR2 SYDVKM. V was shortened by 4 bases and J by 10 bases, with 10 bases between the two germline ends. The CDR3 is made up of 11 amino acids. The CDR3, as DNA: TGTGCCAGCAGTTCCAGGGAAGCAGCTTTCTTT. Its translation: CASSSREAAFF.

The rearrangement uses TRBV11-2 and TRBJ1-1; 9 positions agree with TRBD1. The V and J ends lost 3 bases and 5 bases, in that order; junction bases with no gene match: 7. From germline, CDR1 is SGHAT and CDR2 FQNNGV. This CDR3 spans 15 amino acids. The DNA for the CDR3 is TGTGCCAGCAGCTTTCGACAGGGGGTTAGGACTGAAGCTTTCTTT. Translation gives CASSFRQGVRTEAFF.

The rearrangement uses TRBV13 and TRBJ2-5; a weak D match, TRBD2 (6 bases). V was cut by 0 bases and J by 2 bases, with 13 bases left in between. The CDR3 sequence is 16 residues long. In germline, CDR1 is PRHDT, CDR2 FYEKMQ (reference sequence). The chain's CDR3 is CASSLGEAEGQETQYF. The CDR3 DNA reads as TGTGCCAGCAGCTTAGGCGAAGCGGAGGGGCAAGAGACCCAGTACTTC.

The chain is built from TRBV5-1 and TRBJ2-1; perhaps TRBD2 as D (6 bases). Trimming shortened V by 10 bases and J by 5 bases, and 19 bases separated the two germline ends. Germline V lookup: CDR1 SGHRS, CDR2 YFSETQ. The CDR3 has 14 amino acids. DNA for the CDR3: TGCGCCTCCCGTAGTCAGGAGGGAAACAATGAGCAGTTCTTC. This translates into CASRSQEGNNEQFF.

The chain employs TRBV6-5 and TRBJ1-1, with TRBD1 matching 9 bases. The germline V gene has CDR1 MNHEY and CDR2 SVGAGI. J gave up 1 base and V 5 bases, and 2 bases lay outside the gene matches. This CDR3 has 14 amino acids. CDR3 amino acids: CASSIQGANTEAFF. CDR3 nucleotide sequence: TGTGCCAGCAGTATACAGGGGGCGAACACTGAAGCTTTCTTT.

This clone has a single count. Other DNA variants within this sample encode the same CDR3. The chain employs TRBV28 and TRBJ2-7; 8 nucleotides align to TRBD2. CDR1 and CDR2 (germline): MDHEN, SYDVKM. V trimming: 6 bases; J trimming: 0 bases; junction bases outside the gene matches: 4. The CDR3 contains 14 residues. CDR3 nucleotide sequence: TGTGCCAGCAGCACTAGCGGAGTCTCCTACGAGCAGTACTTC. Protein: CASSTSGVSYEQYF.

This clone occurred a few times. V and J are TRBV14 and TRBJ2-3; 7 bases are shared with TRBD2. The V gene end was trimmed by 0 bases and the J gene end by 2 bases; junction bases not matched to a gene: 14. Germline CDR1 reads SGHDN; CDR2 reads FVKESK. The CDR3 covers 19 residues. The CDR3 DNA reads TGTGCCAGCAGCCAAGATCTTCGGACTAGTTCCGCTTACACAGATACGCAGTATTTT. Its translation is CASSQDLRTSSAYTDTQYF.

J is TRBJ1-1 and V is TRBV28; 9 bases match TRBD1. The CDR3 is 17 residues long. V was clipped by 5 bases and J by 4 bases; unmatched bases: 14. Germline V CDR1 and CDR2: MDHEN, SYDVKM. The DNA for the CDR3 is TGTGCCAGCAGTGGCCCCCCACAGGGGGCGCGGGGCACTGAAGCTTTCTTT. Protein sequence: CASSGPPQGARGTEAFF.

This chain connects TRBV29-1 to TRBJ2-3; perhaps TRBD2 as D (5 bases). Trimming cost V 7 bases and J 2 bases, with 10 bases left between them. This CDR3 region has 12 residues. From germline, CDR1 is SQVTM and CDR2 ANQGSEA. As DNA, the CDR3 is TGCAGCGCCGGGGTGTCCACAGATACGCAGTATTTT. Protein: CSAGVSTDTQYF.

The chain recombines TRBV7-7 with TRBJ2-1; perhaps TRBD1 as D (7 bases). V gave up 1 base and J gave up 3 bases, with 10 bases separating them. The CDR3 extends over 15 amino acids. CDR1 is SSHAT and CDR2 is FNYEAQ in the germline V gene (reference sequence). This CDR3 is CASSLDRGLYNEQFF. In DNA, the CDR3 is TGTGCCAGCAGCTTAGACAGGGGACTCTACAATGAGCAGTTCTTC.

This clone has a handful of counts. V usage is TRBV4-1 and J usage is TRBJ2-7; D may be TRBD1 (6 bases). Trimming left V 1 base short and J 2 bases short, with 12 bases between. The length of the CDR3 is 15 residues. Germline-derived CDR1 and CDR2 are MGHRA and YSYEKL. This chain's CDR3 is CASSQAPGATYEQYF. The CDR3 DNA reads as TGCGCCAGCAGCCAAGCCCCAGGGGCCACCTACGAGCAGTACTTC.

The chain recombines TRBV30 with TRBJ1-2, with 9 positions matching TRBD1. The CDR3 length is 13 residues. The germline gives CDR1 GTSNPN, CDR2 SVGIG (reference sequence). Trimming removed 4 bases from V and 5 bases from J; junction bases left unmatched: 5. The CDR3 DNA reads as TGTGCCTGGATTCCGGGACAGGGTTATGGCTACACCTTC. Residues: CAWIPGQGYGYTF. The variable domain in full, completed from reference TRBV30 and TRBJ1-2, reads SQTIHQWPATLVQPVGSPLSLECTVEGTSNPNLYWYRQAAGRGLQLLFYSVGIGQISSEVPQNLSASRPQDRQFILSSKKLLLSDSGFYLCAWIPGQGYGYTFGSGTRLTVV.

CDR3 in DNA: TGTGCCAGTAGTATAGCCAAGGACAGGGGCACCGGGGAGCTGTTTTTT. Translating gives CASSIAKDRGTGELFF. This rearrangement joins TRBV19 to TRBJ2-2, with 9 bases aligning to TRBD1. The germline V gene encodes CDR1 LNHDA and CDR2 SQIVND (reference sequence). The V and J ends lost 1 base and 4 bases, in that order; junction bases with no gene match: 4. This CDR3 contains 16 residues.

This rearrangement joins TRBV28 to TRBJ1-2; 8 bases agree with TRBD1. The germline V gene encodes CDR1 MDHEN and CDR2 SYDVKM. The CDR3 is 16 residues long. V was clipped by 2 bases and J by 3 bases; unmatched bases: 8. The chain's CDR3 is CASSLLALTGDYGYTF. The CDR3 DNA sequence: TGTGCCAGCAGTTTACTCGCTCTGACAGGGGACTATGGCTACACCTTC.

The chain couples TRBV6-4 to TRBJ2-3; 9 nucleotides agree with TRBD2. Per germline, CDR1 MRHNA and CDR2 SNTAGT. After removal of 0 bases from V and 7 bases from J, the junction contained 5 bases not matched to a gene. This CDR3 contains 15 residues. The CDR3 DNA is TGTGCCAGCAGTGACTCGGGACTAGCAACAAATACGCAGTATTTT. As protein: CASSDSGLATNTQYF.

The V and J genes are TRBV10-1 and TRBJ2-1; 9 bases fit TRBD2. This CDR3 spans 15 amino acids. Germline CDR1 WNHNN, CDR2 SYGVQD (reference sequence). The V and J ends lost 4 bases and 5 bases, in that order; junction bases with no gene match: 6. This CDR3 reads CASSGAGGPHNEQFF. Written as DNA, the CDR3 is TGCGCCAGCAGTGGTGCGGGAGGGCCCCACAATGAGCAGTTCTTC.

The genes are TRBV6-4 and TRBJ2-1; 8 nucleotides match TRBD1. V was clipped by 2 bases and J by 11 bases; unmatched bases: 5. The CDR3 totals 13 residues. Germline values: CDR1 MRHNA, CDR2 SNTAGT. The CDR3 coding sequence is TGTGCCAGCAGTGACGGAGACAGGGGACAGCAGTTCTTC. Protein sequence: CASSDGDRGQQFF.

This chain connects TRBV6-6 to TRBJ2-7; a weak D match, TRBD2 (6 bases). Germline values: CDR1 MNHNY, CDR2 SVGAGI (reference sequence). The V end lost 6 bases, the J end lost 6 bases, and 12 bases lay between the germline ends. The CDR3 loop spans 12 amino acids. CDR3 amino acids: CASSPGAGEQYF. The CDR3 nucleotides read TGTGCCAGCAGCCCAGGAGCGGGCGAGCAGTACTTC.

The V and J genes are TRBV25-1 and TRBJ1-4; a weak D match, TRBD1 (5 bases). Per germline, CDR1 MGHDK and CDR2 SYGVNS. The CDR3 is 12 residues long. Trimming shortened V by 7 bases and J by 11 bases, and 14 bases separated the two germline ends. CDR3: CASTQSGGKLFF. Written as DNA, the CDR3 is TGTGCCAGCACCCAATCGGGGGGGAAACTGTTTTTT.

The V and J genes are TRBV27 and TRBJ1-1; D perhaps matches TRBD1 (5 bases). V shed 5 bases and J shed 0 bases, with 10 bases lying between them. The germline CDR1 and CDR2 sequences are MNHEY and SMNVEV (reference sequence). The CDR3 sequence is 14 residues long. The CDR3 coding sequence is TGTGCCAGCAGTGGCAGGGCTGTGAACACTGAAGCTTTCTTT. Translated: CASSGRAVNTEAFF.

The rearrangement links TRBV30 to TRBJ2-7; 8 bases fit TRBD2. The germline V gene encodes CDR1 GTSNPN and CDR2 SVGIG (reference sequence). The CDR3 runs to 14 residues. J was trimmed by 4 bases and V by 2 bases; bases with no gene match: 7. As DNA, the CDR3 is TGTGCCTGGAGTACTAGCGGCCCCTGGTACGAGCAGTACTTC. Translating gives CAWSTSGPWYEQYF.

The V and J genes are TRBV6-6 and TRBJ1-1; D unclear. This CDR3 contains 11 residues. V lost 3 bases and J lost 11, with 10 bases in between. Per germline, CDR1 MNHNY and CDR2 SVGAGI (reference sequence). Written as DNA, the CDR3 is TGTGCCAGCAGTTATTCGGTATCCGCTTTCTTT. Protein sequence: CASSYSVSAFF.